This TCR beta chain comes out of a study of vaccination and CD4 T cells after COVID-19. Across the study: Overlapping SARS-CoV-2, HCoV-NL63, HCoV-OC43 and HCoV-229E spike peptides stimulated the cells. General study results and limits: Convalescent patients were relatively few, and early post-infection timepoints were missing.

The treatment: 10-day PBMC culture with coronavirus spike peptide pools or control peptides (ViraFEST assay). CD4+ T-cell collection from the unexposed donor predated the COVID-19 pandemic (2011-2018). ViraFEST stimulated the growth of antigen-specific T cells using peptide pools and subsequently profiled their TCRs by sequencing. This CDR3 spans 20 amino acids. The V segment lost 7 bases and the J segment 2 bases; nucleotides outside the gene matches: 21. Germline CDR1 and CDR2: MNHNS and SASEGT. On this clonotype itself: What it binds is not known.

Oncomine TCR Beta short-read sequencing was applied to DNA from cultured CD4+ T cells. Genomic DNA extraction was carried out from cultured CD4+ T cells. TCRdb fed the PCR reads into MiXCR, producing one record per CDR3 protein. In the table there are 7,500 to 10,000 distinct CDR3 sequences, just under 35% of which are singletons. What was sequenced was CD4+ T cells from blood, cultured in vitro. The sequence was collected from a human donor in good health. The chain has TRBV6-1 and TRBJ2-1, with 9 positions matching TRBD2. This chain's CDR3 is CASTLEVVSGSRGTYNEQFF. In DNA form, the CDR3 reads TGTGCCAGCACCCTAGAGGTAGTTAGCGGGAGTAGGGGGACCTACAATGAGCAGTTCTTC.